Below, 25 T cell receptor beta chains from the same sample are listed, as sequenced in a study of identical twins. Via MiXCR, TCRdb re-called the 5' RACE reads, giving one row per CDR3 protein. The table records approximately 680,000 distinct CDR3 sequences, under 8.5% of them present only once. These records were also assigned to another study, of yellow fever vaccine responses in identical twins.

Material: PBMCs. Every receptor here comes from a woman aged 18-35 years in good health.

This clonotype has only a few counts. The V gene is TRBV11-2, the J gene TRBJ2-7; D perhaps matches TRBD1 (7 bases). V lost 1 base and J lost 6, with 13 bases in between. Germline V gene lookup returns CDR1 SGHAT and CDR2 FQNNGV. The CDR3 sequence is 14 residues long. DNA of the CDR3: TGTGCCAGCAGCTTAGTGCAGGGGGAGGTCGAGCAGTACGTC. Residues: CASSLVQGEVEQYV.

The chain combines TRBV12-3 or TRBV12-4 with TRBJ2-1; 9 bases align to TRBD2. The CDR3 is 11 residues long. V lost 3 bases and J lost 13; bases outside the gene matches: 1. CDR3 amino acids: CASSFSGSQFF. In DNA, the CDR3 is TGTGCCAGCAGTTTTAGCGGGAGTCAGTTCTTC.

J is TRBJ2-2 and V is TRBV12-3 or TRBV12-4; D uncertain. The CDR3 is 16 amino acids. V dropped 3 bases and J dropped 6 bases, with 17 bases sitting between them. Here the CDR3 DNA reads TGTGCCAGCAGTTTGAGGCCCCCCCGCCCCGCCGGGGAGCTGTTTTTT. Amino acids: CASSLRPPRPAGELFF.

CDR3 DNA: TGTGCCAGCAGCTTAGCGCGAGACACTAAGCTCACCGGGGAGCTGTTTTTT. Translation: CASSLARDTKLTGELFF. The chain carries TRBV7-9 and TRBJ2-2; no definite D call. Trimming took off 0 bases at V and 4 bases at J, with 15 bases between the two ends. The CDR3 runs to 17 residues. Germline V gene data show CDR1 as SEHNR and CDR2 as FQNEAQ (reference sequence).

The V call is TRBV4-1, the J call TRBJ1-4, with no clear D. V was clipped by 0 bases and J by 10 bases, with 9 bases between them. This CDR3 contains 13 residues. Germline CDR1 MGHRA, CDR2 YSYEKL. The CDR3 spells CASSQDRGRKLFF. CDR3 sequence (DNA): TGCGCCAGCAGCCAAGATCGGGGTCGAAAACTGTTTTTT.

This clonotype was observed many times. This chain uses TRBV7-3 with TRBJ1-3; D is possibly TRBD1 (5 bases). V was shortened by 7 bases and J by 0 bases, with 22 bases between the two germline ends. The CDR3 has 18 residues. Germline-derived CDR1 and CDR2 are SGHTA and FQGTGA. The CDR3 reads CASIPNKRDRNSGNTIYF. CDR3 nucleotide sequence: TGTGCCAGCATCCCGAATAAGCGCGACAGAAACTCTGGAAACACCATATATTTT. Using reference TRBV7-3 and TRBJ1-3 for the parts outside the CDR3, the full variable domain is GAGVSQTPSNKVTEKGKYVELRCDPISGHTALYWYRQSLGQGPEFLIYFQGTGAADDSGLPNDRFFAVRPEGSVSTLKIQRTERGDSAVYLCASIPNKRDRNSGNTIYFGEGSWLTVV.

The chain combines TRBV11-2 with TRBJ2-7; 7 bases are shared with TRBD2. V was clipped by 3 bases and J by 5 bases; unmatched bases: 16. In germline, CDR1 is SGHAT, CDR2 FQNNGV. The CDR3 runs 17 residues. The CDR3 loop reads CASSFTQYAGVPHEQYF. The CDR3 bases are TGTGCCAGCAGCTTCACCCAGTATGCGGGAGTTCCCCACGAGCAGTACTTC. The full variable domain, rest sourced from reference TRBV11-2 and TRBJ2-7, is EAGVAQSPRYKIIEKRQSVAFWCNPISGHATLYWYQQILGQGPKLLIQFQNNGVVDDSQLPKDRFSAERLKGVDSTLKIQPAKLEDSAVYLCASSFTQYAGVPHEQYFGPGTRLTVT.

The sample holds a few counts of this clonotype. This sequence joins TRBV5-1 and TRBJ2-1; no firm D call. Trimming removed 0 bases from V and 2 bases from J, with 9 bases in between. CDR1 is SGHRS and CDR2 is YFSETQ in the germline V gene. The length of the CDR3 is 15 residues. CDR3 amino acids: CASSLVSSAYNEQFF. The DNA for the CDR3 is TGCGCCAGCAGCTTGGTATCTAGTGCCTACAATGAGCAGTTCTTC.

CDR3 amino acids: CASSRGAGTGELFF. CDR3 coding DNA: TGTGCCAGCAGCCGGGGGGCCGGGACCGGGGAGCTGTTTTTT. J is TRBJ2-2 and V is TRBV3-1, with D possibly being TRBD1 or TRBD2 (6 bases each). This CDR3 comprises 14 residues. Trimming pared 4 bases from V and 5 bases from J, leaving 11 bases between. The germline V gene encodes CDR1 LGHDT and CDR2 YNNKEL (reference sequence).

This clonotype was observed a handful of times. The genes are TRBV2 and TRBJ2-7, with a weak D call TRBD2 (7 bases). The V and J ends lost 6 bases and 4 bases respectively, with 10 bases between them. This CDR3 is built from 12 residues. Germline CDR1 and CDR2: SNHLY and FYNNEI. The CDR3 DNA reads as TGTGCCAGCAGGGGGGGGCAGTACGAGCAGTACTTC. It encodes CASRGGQYEQYF.

The chain carries TRBV10-3 and TRBJ1-6, with 7 nucleotides matching TRBD1. V was pared by 10 bases and J by 7 bases, with 7 bases of the junction left unmatched. The germline V gene encodes CDR1 ENHRY and CDR2 SYGVKD. The CDR3 consists of 13 residues. The chain's CDR3 is CASTGTENSPLHF. The CDR3 DNA reads as TGTGCCAGCACCGGGACAGAAAATTCACCCCTCCACTTT.

The J gene is TRBJ1-2, the V gene TRBV20-1; D may be TRBD1 (6 bases). Germline lookup yields CDR1 DFQATT and CDR2 SNEGSKA (reference sequence). With 6 bases removed from V and 5 bases from J, the gap between germline ends came to 22 bases. CDR3 length: 15 amino acids. CDR3 in amino acids: CSAPDRIFKMYGYTF. The CDR3 DNA follows: TGCAGTGCCCCAGACAGGATCTTTAAAATGTATGGCTACACCTTC.

This clonotype appeared many times. The chain has TRBV12-3 or TRBV12-4 and TRBJ1-5; a possible D gene is TRBD1 (5 bases). The length of the CDR3 is 13 residues. V was shortened by 8 bases and J by 3 bases, with 11 bases between the two germline ends. The CDR3 here is CASEEGPNQPQHF. The CDR3 coding sequence is TGTGCCAGCGAGGAGGGGCCCAATCAGCCCCAGCATTTT.

Ten or more counts support this clonotype. The V gene is TRBV7-2, the J gene TRBJ2-2, with D perhaps TRBD1 (5 bases). The germline CDR1 and CDR2 sequences are SGHTA and FQGNSA. This CDR3 region has 15 residues. Trimming pared 3 bases from V and 0 bases from J, leaving 8 bases between. CDR3 sequence: CASSFAGPNTGELFF. The DNA for the CDR3 is TGTGCCAGCAGCTTCGCAGGGCCGAACACCGGGGAGCTGTTTTTT.

A few counts support this clonotype. This chain uses TRBV2 with TRBJ2-3; 9 nucleotides line up with TRBD1. The CDR3 is made up of 15 amino acids. CDR1 and CDR2 from the germline V gene are SNHLY and FYNNEI. The V gene end was trimmed by 4 bases and the J gene end by 4 bases; junction bases not matched to a gene: 6. The CDR3 nucleotides are TGTGCCAGCAGTGTTAACAGGGGGCTTGCAGATACGCAGTATTTT. This sequence encodes CASSVNRGLADTQYF.

This clonotype was counted ten times or more. V and J are TRBV2 and TRBJ1-2, with D perhaps matching TRBD1 (6 bases). Germline V lookup: CDR1 SNHLY, CDR2 FYNNEI. This CDR3 contains 18 residues. The V and J ends lost 6 bases and 5 bases respectively, with 28 bases between them. The CDR3 reads CASRQPKDRDTEGYGYTF. CDR3 sequence (DNA): TGTGCCAGCAGGCAACCGAAAGACCGGGACACCGAGGGGTATGGCTACACCTTC.

This rearrangement joins TRBV3-1 to TRBJ1-2; no clear D. Germline V gene lookup returns CDR1 LGHDT and CDR2 YNNKEL (reference sequence). The CDR3 runs to 16 residues. V gave up 0 bases and J gave up 8 bases, with 19 bases separating them. The CDR3 region has the DNA TGTGCCAGCAGCCAAGACCTGTCCGGGAAGGTAGGCGGCTACACCTTC. It is translated as CASSQDLSGKVGGYTF.

Here the CDR3 DNA reads TGTGCCAGCAGCCCCGTTGGGGTTGGGGCGTATGGCTACACCTTC. Amino acids: CASSPVGVGAYGYTF. The rearrangement uses TRBV14 and TRBJ1-2, with D maybe TRBD1 (5 bases). This CDR3 spans 15 amino acids. Germline values: CDR1 SGHDN, CDR2 FVKESK. Trimming left V 4 bases short and J 5 bases short, with 17 bases between.

The CDR3 spells CASSQRRTEAFF. The CDR3 DNA is TGTGCCAGCAGCCAACGGAGAACTGAAGCTTTCTTT. V gene TRBV3-1 combines with J gene TRBJ1-1; D remains ambiguous. V was trimmed by 2 bases and J by 5 bases, leaving 6 bases between them. Germline V gene data show CDR1 as LGHDT and CDR2 as YNNKEL (reference sequence). CDR3 length equals 12 residues.

This clonotype was seen ten or more times. This rearrangement joins TRBV6-6 to TRBJ2-5; no reliable D call. Trimming shortened V by 6 bases and J by 5 bases, and 10 bases separated the two germline ends. Germline V gives CDR1 MNHNY, CDR2 SVGAGI (reference sequence). The length of the CDR3 is 12 residues. CDR3 coding DNA: TGTGCCAGCAGCCAAAGAATGGAGACCCAGTACTTC. Its translation is CASSQRMETQYF.

This clonotype showed up many times. The chain couples TRBV4-2 to TRBJ1-2, with 11 bases lining up with TRBD1. This CDR3 comprises 15 residues. Germline CDR1 LGHNA, CDR2 YNFKEQ. With V trimmed by 0 bases and J by 7 bases, 4 bases remained unmatched. The CDR3 DNA reads TGTGCCAGCAGCCAAGACCGGACAGGGGGCCGTGGCTACACCTTC. Translating gives CASSQDRTGGRGYTF.

The CDR3 DNA reads TGTGCCAGCTATATTCAGGGGGCCAACGTCCTGACTTTC. Protein: CASYIQGANVLTF. The chain couples TRBV7-9 to TRBJ2-6; D uncertain. The CDR3 sequence is 13 residues long. The V end was cut by 8 bases, the J end by 4 bases, with 9 bases between. Germline CDR1 reads SEHNR; CDR2 reads FQNEAQ (reference sequence).

The chain joins TRBV15 to TRBJ2-6; no firm D call. Germline V gene sequence: CDR1 LNHNV, CDR2 YYDKDF (reference sequence). The CDR3 runs to 16 residues. V was shortened by 2 bases and J by 0 bases, with 8 bases between the two germline ends. This CDR3 reads CATSRRRPSGANVLTF. CDR3 in DNA: TGTGCCACCAGCAGACGTAGACCCTCTGGGGCCAACGTCCTGACTTTC.

In this sample, this clonotype turned up a few times. The chain is built from TRBV2 and TRBJ2-1, with unresolved D. Germline loops: CDR1 SNHLY, CDR2 FYNNEI. Between the trimmed V and J ends, which lost 2 bases and 2 bases, there was a span of 10 bases. There are 15 residues in the CDR3. Here the CDR3 DNA reads TGTGCCAGCAGTGAAAGGCCTCACCCCTACAATGAGCAGTTCTTC. Encoded protein: CASSERPHPYNEQFF.

The V call is TRBV4-1, the J call TRBJ2-1; 10 positions match TRBD1. The CDR3 is made up of 17 amino acids. Trimming cost V 2 bases and J 3 bases; bases outside gene matches: 7. The germline V gene encodes CDR1 MGHRA and CDR2 YSYEKL. CDR3 protein: CASSQNPGQGYYNEQFF. The CDR3 coding sequence is TGCGCCAGCAGCCAAAACCCGGGACAGGGGTACTACAATGAGCAGTTCTTC.